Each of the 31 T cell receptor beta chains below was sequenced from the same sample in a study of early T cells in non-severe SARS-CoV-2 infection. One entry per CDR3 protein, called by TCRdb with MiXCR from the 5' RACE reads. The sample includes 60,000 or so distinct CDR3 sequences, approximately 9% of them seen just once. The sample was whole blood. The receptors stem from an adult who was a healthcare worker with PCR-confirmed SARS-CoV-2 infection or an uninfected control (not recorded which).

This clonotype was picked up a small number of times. Here the CDR3 DNA reads TGTGCCAGCAGTCGGCCCCTAGCGGCCTCCTACAATGAGCAGTTCTTC. Protein: CASSRPLAASYNEQFF. The J gene is TRBJ2-1, the V gene TRBV28, with 7 bases fitting TRBD2. V lost 5 bases to trimming and J lost 0 bases; unmatched junction nucleotides: 7. This CDR3 comprises 16 residues. The germline CDR1 and CDR2 sequences are MDHEN and SYDVKM.

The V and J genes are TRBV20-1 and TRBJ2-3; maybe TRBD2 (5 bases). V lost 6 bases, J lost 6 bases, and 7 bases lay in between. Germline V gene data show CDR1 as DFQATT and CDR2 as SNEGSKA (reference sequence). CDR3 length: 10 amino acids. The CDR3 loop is CSAEEDTQYF. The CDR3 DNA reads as TGCAGTGCGGAGGAGGATACGCAGTATTTT.

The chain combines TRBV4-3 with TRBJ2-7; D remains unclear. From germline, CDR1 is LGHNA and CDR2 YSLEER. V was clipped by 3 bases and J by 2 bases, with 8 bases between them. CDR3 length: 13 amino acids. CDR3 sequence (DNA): TGCGCCAGCAGCCAGGGGATACCCTACGAGCAGTACTTC. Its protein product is CASSQGIPYEQYF.

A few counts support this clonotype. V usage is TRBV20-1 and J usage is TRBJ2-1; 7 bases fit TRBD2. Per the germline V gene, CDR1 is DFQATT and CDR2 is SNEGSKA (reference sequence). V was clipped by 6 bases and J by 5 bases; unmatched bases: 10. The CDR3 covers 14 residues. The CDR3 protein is CSATASGVNNEQFF. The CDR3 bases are TGCAGTGCGACCGCTAGCGGAGTAAACAATGAGCAGTTCTTC.

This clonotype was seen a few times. CDR3 in DNA: TGTGCCAGCAGTCCCCCTAGCGGGAGGGGGTTCGAGCAGTACTTC. This gives the protein CASSPPSGRGFEQYF. J is TRBJ2-7 and V is TRBV12-3 or TRBV12-4; 12 bases agree with TRBD2. The CDR3 runs 15 residues. J lost 6 bases, V lost 5 bases, and 8 bases had no gene match.

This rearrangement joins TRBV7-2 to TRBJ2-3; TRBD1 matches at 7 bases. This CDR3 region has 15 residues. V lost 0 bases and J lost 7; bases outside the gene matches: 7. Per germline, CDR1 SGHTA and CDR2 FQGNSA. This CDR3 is CASSLAGTDSHTQYF. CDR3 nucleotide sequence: TGTGCCAGCAGCTTAGCCGGGACAGACAGCCATACGCAGTATTTT.

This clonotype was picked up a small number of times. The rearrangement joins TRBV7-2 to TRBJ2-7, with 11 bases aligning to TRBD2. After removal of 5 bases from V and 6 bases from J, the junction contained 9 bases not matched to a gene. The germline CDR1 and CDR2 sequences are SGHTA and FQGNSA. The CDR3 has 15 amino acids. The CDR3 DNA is TGTGCCAGCAGCCCACTTAGCGGGAGGGGTGGCGAGCAGTACTTC. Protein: CASSPLSGRGGEQYF. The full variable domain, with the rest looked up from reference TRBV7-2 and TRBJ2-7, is GAGVSQSPSNKVTEKGKDVELRCDPISGHTALYWYRQSLGQGLEFLIYFQGNSAPDKSGLPSDRFSAERTGGSVSTLTIQRTQQEDSAVYLCASSPLSGRGGEQYFGPGTRLTVT.

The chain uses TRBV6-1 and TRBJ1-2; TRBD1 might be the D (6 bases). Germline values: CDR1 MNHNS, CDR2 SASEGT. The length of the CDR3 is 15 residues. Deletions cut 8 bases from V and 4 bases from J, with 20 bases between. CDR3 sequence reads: CASGPGAGMAYGYTF. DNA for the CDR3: TGTGCCAGCGGTCCGGGGGCAGGGATGGCCTATGGCTACACCTTC.

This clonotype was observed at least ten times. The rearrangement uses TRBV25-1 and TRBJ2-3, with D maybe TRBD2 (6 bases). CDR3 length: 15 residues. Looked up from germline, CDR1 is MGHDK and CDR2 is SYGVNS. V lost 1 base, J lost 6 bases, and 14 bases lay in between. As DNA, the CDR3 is TGTGCCAGCAGTGAATCGGCAGGGAGGTTGGATACGCAGTATTTT. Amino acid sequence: CASSESAGRLDTQYF.

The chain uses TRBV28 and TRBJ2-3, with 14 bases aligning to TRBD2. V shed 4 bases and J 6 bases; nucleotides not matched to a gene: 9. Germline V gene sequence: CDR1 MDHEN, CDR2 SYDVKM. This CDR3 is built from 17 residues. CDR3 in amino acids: CASSSAGTSGRMDTQYF. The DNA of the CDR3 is TGTGCCAGCAGTTCCGCCGGGACTAGCGGGAGAATGGATACGCAGTATTTT.

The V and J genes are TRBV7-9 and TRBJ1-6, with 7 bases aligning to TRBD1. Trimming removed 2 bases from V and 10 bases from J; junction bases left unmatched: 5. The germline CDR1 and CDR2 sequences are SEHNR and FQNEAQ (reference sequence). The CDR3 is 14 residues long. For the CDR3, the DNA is TGTGCCAGCAGCTTACCCTACAGGGGCTCACCCCTCCACTTT. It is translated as CASSLPYRGSPLHF.

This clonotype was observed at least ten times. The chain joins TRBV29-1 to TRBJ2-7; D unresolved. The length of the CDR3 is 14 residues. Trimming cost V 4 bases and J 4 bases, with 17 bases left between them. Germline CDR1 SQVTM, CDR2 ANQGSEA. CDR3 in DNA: TGCAGCGTTGTGAATAGTCAATTGTATTACGAGCAGTACTTC. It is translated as CSVVNSQLYYEQYF.

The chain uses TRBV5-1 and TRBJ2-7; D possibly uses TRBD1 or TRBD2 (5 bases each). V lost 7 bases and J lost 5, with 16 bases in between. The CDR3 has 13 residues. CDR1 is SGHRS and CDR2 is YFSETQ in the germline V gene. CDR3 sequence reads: CASSRGSDDEQYF. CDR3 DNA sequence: TGCGCCAGCTCTCGGGGCAGTGATGACGAGCAGTACTTC.

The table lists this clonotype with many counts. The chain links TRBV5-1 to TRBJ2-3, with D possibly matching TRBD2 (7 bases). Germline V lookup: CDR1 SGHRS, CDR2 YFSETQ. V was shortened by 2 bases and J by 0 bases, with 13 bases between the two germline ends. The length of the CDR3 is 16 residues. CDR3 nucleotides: TGCGCCAGCAGCTTAAGGGGGGGAAGAAGCACAGATACGCAGTATTTT. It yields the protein CASSLRGGRSTDTQYF.

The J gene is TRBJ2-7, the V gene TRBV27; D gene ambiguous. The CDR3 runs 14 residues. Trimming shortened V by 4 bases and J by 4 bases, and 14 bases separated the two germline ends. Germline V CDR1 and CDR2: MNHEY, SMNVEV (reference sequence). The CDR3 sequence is CASSSAPLTYEQYF. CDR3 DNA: TGTGCCAGCAGTTCCGCCCCTTTGACTTACGAGCAGTACTTC.

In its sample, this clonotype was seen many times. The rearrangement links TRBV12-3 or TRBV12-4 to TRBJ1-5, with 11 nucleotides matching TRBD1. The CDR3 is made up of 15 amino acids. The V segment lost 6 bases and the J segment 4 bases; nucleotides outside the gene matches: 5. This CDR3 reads CASRPGTGGNQPQHF. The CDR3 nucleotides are TGTGCCAGCAGGCCGGGGACAGGGGGTAATCAGCCCCAGCATTTT.

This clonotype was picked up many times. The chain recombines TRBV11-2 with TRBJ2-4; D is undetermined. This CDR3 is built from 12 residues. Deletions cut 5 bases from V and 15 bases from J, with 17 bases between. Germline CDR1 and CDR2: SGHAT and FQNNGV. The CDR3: CASSPDGFSRYF. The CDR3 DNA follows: TGTGCCAGCAGCCCCGACGGTTTCTCCAGGTACTTC.

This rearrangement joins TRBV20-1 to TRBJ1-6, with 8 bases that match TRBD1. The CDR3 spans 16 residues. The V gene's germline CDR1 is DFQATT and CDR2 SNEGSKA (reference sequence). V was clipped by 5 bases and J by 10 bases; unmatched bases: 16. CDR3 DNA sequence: TGCAGTGCTCAGCCTTCAACCGGACAGGGCAGGTCACCCCTCCACTTT. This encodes CSAQPSTGQGRSPLHF.

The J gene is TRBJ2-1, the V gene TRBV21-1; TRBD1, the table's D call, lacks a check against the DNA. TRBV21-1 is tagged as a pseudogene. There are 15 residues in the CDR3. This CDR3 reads CASGETDSSYNEQFF. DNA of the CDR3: TGTGCCAGCGGTGAGACAGACAGCTCCTACAATGAGCAGTTCTTC.

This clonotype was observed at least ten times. The CDR3 DNA reads as TGTGCCAGCAGAGGGACAGGGGGTGATCCTGAAGCTTTCTTT. It codes for CASRGTGGDPEAFF. The chain joins TRBV6-5 to TRBJ1-1, with 11 bases aligning to TRBD1. The CDR3 contains 14 residues. With V trimmed by 6 bases and J by 6 bases, 6 bases remained unmatched. Germline CDR1 MNHEY, CDR2 SVGAGI.

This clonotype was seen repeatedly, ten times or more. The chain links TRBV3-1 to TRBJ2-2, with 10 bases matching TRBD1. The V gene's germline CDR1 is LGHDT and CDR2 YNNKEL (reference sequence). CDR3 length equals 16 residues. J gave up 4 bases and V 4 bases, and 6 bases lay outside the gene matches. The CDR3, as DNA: TGTGCCAGCAGCCCAGGGACAGGGGCTGGCACCGGGGAGCTGTTTTTT. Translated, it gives CASSPGTGAGTGELFF.

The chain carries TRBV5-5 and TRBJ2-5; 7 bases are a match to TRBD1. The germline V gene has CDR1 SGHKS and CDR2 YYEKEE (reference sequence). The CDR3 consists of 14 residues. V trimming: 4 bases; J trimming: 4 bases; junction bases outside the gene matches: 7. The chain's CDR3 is CASSPQGVGETQYF. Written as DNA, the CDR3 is TGTGCCAGCAGCCCTCAGGGGGTCGGAGAGACCCAGTACTTC.

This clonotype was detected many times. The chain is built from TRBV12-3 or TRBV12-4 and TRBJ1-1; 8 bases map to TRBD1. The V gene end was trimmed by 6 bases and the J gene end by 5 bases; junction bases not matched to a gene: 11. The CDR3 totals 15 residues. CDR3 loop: CASSSTRTGRTEAFF. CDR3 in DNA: TGTGCCAGCAGCTCTACCAGGACAGGGCGGACTGAAGCTTTCTTT.

The CDR3 sequence is CSVERARAGVYEQYF. The CDR3 bases are TGCAGCGTTGAAAGGGCCCGGGCGGGAGTCTACGAGCAGTACTTC. The rearrangement links TRBV29-1 to TRBJ2-7; 7 nucleotides match TRBD2. This CDR3 is built from 15 residues. V trimming: 2 bases; J trimming: 3 bases; junction bases outside the gene matches: 10. CDR1 and CDR2 (germline): SQVTM, ANQGSEA.

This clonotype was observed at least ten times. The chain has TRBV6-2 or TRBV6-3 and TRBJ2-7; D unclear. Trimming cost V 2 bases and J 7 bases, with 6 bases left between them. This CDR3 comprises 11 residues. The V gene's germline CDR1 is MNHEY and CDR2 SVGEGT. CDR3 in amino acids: CASSYAQEQYF. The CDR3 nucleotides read TGTGCCAGCAGTTACGCCCAGGAGCAGTACTTC.

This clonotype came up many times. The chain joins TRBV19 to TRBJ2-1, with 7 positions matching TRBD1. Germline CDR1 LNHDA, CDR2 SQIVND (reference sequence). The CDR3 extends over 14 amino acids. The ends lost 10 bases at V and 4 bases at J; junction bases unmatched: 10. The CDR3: CATRPGQIYNEQFF. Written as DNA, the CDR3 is TGTGCCACCAGACCGGGACAGATATACAATGAGCAGTTCTTC.

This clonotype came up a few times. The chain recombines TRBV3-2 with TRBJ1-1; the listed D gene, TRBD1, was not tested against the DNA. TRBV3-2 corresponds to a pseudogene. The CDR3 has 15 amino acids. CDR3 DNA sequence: TGTGCCAGCAGCCCCCTCAGGGCATCCGGCACTGAAGCTTTCTTT. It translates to CASSPLRASGTEAFF.

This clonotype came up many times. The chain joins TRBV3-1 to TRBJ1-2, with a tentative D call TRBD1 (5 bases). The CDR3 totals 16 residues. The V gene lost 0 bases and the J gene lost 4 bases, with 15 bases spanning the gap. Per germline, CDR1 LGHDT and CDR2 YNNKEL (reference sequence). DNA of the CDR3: TGTGCCAGCAGCCAAGATTCGCTACCTGACAGCTATGGCTACACCTTC. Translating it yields CASSQDSLPDSYGYTF. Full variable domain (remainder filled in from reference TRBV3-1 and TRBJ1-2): DTAVSQTPKYLVTQMGNDKSIKCEQNLGHDTMYWYKQDSKKFLKIMFSYNNKELIINETVPNRFSPKSPDKAHLNLHINSLELGDSAVYFCASSQDSLPDSYGYTFGSGTRLTVV.

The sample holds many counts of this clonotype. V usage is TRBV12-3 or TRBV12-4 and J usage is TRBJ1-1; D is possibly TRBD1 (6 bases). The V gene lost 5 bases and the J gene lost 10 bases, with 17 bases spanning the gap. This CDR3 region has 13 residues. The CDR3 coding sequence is TGTGCCAGCAGTCTCCAACCACAGGGCGTAGCTTTCTTT. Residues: CASSLQPQGVAFF.

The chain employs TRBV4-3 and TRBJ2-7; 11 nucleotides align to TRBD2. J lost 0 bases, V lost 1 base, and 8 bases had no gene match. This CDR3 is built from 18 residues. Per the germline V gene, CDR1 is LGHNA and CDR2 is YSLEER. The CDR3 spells CASSQADGTSGPSYEQYF. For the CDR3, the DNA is TGCGCCAGCAGCCAAGCCGATGGGACTAGCGGACCCTCCTACGAGCAGTACTTC.

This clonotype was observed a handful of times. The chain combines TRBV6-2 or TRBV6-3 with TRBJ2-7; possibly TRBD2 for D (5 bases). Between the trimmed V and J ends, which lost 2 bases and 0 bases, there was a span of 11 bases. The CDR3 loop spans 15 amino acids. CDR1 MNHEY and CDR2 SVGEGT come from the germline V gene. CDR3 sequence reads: CASSYGSLASYEQYF. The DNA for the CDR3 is TGTGCCAGCAGTTACGGGAGTTTGGCCTCCTACGAGCAGTACTTC.